A selection of T cell receptor beta chains follows, all from one sample in a study of T cell repertoires in cytomegalovirus infection. Each CDR3 protein is one row after TCRdb ran MiXCR on the reads. Here the sample spans hundreds of thousands of distinct CDR3 sequences, around 11% being singletons. Sequencing input: PBMCs. These receptors all stem from a human donor in good health (CMV status not recorded). Some clones in this sample may be carry-over from other donors' samples. CDR3s include the opening cysteine and the closing phenylalanine or tryptophan. The D gene is left open where the match is weak. The size entry is marked missing in some rows and otherwise reads once, few, many or a size class.

d_call: TRBD2; clone_size: many; v_call: TRBV6-2/TRBV6-3; j_call: TRBJ2-1; cdr3_aa: CASTDSGDNEQFF; cdr3_nt: TGTGCCAGCACCGATAGCGGGGACAATGAGCAGTTCTTC
d_call: .; clone_size: many; v_call: TRBV20-1; j_call: TRBJ2-7; cdr3_aa: CSARGTAYEQYF; cdr3_nt: TGCAGTGCTAGGGGGACTGCCTACGAGCAGTACTTC
d_call: TRBD2; clone_size: many; v_call: TRBV2; j_call: TRBJ2-2; cdr3_aa: CASSLREGAGELFF; cdr3_nt: TGTGCCAGTTCATTGCGGGAGGGTGCCGGGGAGCTGTTTTTT
d_call: TRBD2; clone_size: many; v_call: TRBV12-3/TRBV12-4; j_call: TRBJ2-1; cdr3_aa: CASTQTSGYYNEQFF; cdr3_nt: TGTGCCAGCACCCAGACTAGCGGGTATTACAATGAGCAGTTCTTC
d_call: .; clone_size: .; v_call: TRBV19; j_call: TRBJ1-5; cdr3_aa: CASSIEGGDQPQHF; cdr3_nt: TGTGCCAGTAGTATAGAGGGGGGGGATCAGCCCCAGCATTTT
d_call: TRBD2; clone_size: .; v_call: TRBV19; j_call: TRBJ2-1; cdr3_aa: CASSGLASGSLNNEQFF; cdr3_nt: TGTGCCAGTAGCGGATTAGCTAGCGGGAGTCTAAACAATGAGCAGTTCTTC
d_call: TRBD2; clone_size: few; v_call: TRBV5-1; j_call: TRBJ2-7; cdr3_aa: CASSPGTSGRFSEEQYF; cdr3_nt: TGCGCCAGCAGCCCCGGGACTAGCGGGAGGTTTTCGGAAGAGCAGTACTTC
d_call: .; clone_size: many; v_call: TRBV5-1; j_call: TRBJ2-1; cdr3_aa: CASRPTGLNEQFF; cdr3_nt: TGCGCCAGCAGACCCACAGGATTAAATGAGCAGTTCTTC
d_call: TRBD2; clone_size: many; v_call: TRBV7-7; j_call: TRBJ2-3; cdr3_aa: CASSSGLAPGVDTQYF; cdr3_nt: TGTGCCAGCAGCTCAGGACTAGCGCCGGGGGTGGATACGCAGTATTTT
d_call: TRBD2; clone_size: .; v_call: TRBV5-1; j_call: TRBJ2-1; cdr3_aa: CASSSGLAGVSSYNEQFF; cdr3_nt: TGCGCCAGCAGCTCTGGACTAGCGGGTGTAAGCTCCTACAATGAGCAGTTCTTC
d_call: TRBD1; clone_size: many; v_call: TRBV28; j_call: TRBJ2-1; cdr3_aa: CASRDRGKDNEQFF; cdr3_nt: TGTGCCAGCAGAGACAGGGGGAAGGACAATGAGCAGTTCTTC
d_call: TRBD1; clone_size: .; v_call: TRBV19; j_call: TRBJ1-5; cdr3_aa: CASSPDRVEPQHF; cdr3_nt: TGTGCCAGTAGTCCGGACAGGGTGGAGCCCCAGCATTTT
d_call: .; clone_size: few; v_call: TRBV28; j_call: TRBJ1-1; cdr3_aa: CASSSTLAGFTEAFF; cdr3_nt: TGTGCCAGCAGTTCAACCCTAGCGGGGTTCACTGAAGCTTTCTTT
d_call: .; clone_size: many; v_call: TRBV7-3; j_call: TRBJ1-6; cdr3_aa: CASSLTGRDSPLHF; cdr3_nt: TGTGCCAGCAGCTTAACCGGGAGGGACTCACCCCTCCACTTT
d_call: .; clone_size: .; v_call: TRBV5-3; j_call: TRBJ2-5; cdr3_aa: CASSLTGPETQYF; cdr3_nt: TGTGCCAGCAGCTTGACGGGGCCAGAGACCCAGTACTTC
d_call: TRBD1; clone_size: many; v_call: TRBV5-1; j_call: TRBJ2-7; cdr3_aa: CASSSRQGRYEQYF; cdr3_nt: TGCGCCAGCAGCTCTCGACAGGGGAGATACGAGCAGTACTTC
d_call: .; clone_size: few; v_call: TRBV4-2; j_call: TRBJ2-3; cdr3_aa: CASSRNRRVTDTQYF; cdr3_nt: TGTGCCAGCAGCCGAAATCGCCGGGTCACAGATACGCAGTATTTT